This TCR beta chain was observed in a study of cytomegalovirus exposure and HLA in healthy donors. Broader study findings: Cytomegalovirus association was listed for around 170 TCR beta chains. Fewer N-insertions (relative to the approximately 670-donor mean) were reportedly seen in an Asian-associated ancestry cluster in a later analysis. In a later analysis, V- and J-gene trimming of beta chains associated with a DCLRE1C missense variant, replicated independently.

This clone was counted between two and nine times. Its specificity is unknown. V dropped 8 bases and J dropped 2; count of bases not matched to a gene: 3. The germline CDR1 and CDR2 sequences are DFQATT and SNEGSKA (reference sequence). The CDR3 consists of 11 residues. The PCR contained 60 Vbeta and 13 Jbeta primers. Authors' methods: In a later analysis, tens of millions of unique TCR beta chains included roughly 11 million shared by two or more donors. This table comes from immunoSEQ multiplex PCR, and its TCRdb copy is limited to in-frame clones, with some not included. Clone size and the V and J calls come from that table; the DNA yielded D and trimming. The sample holds approximately 100,000 clones; over 9% are singletons and the top ten take under 6%.

The source is a man aged 40-50 years in good health and CMV-seropositive. Specimen: PBMCs. V usage is TRBV20-1 and J usage is TRBJ2-7; the match to TRBD2 covers 7 bases. The CDR3 DNA sequence: TGCAGTTTAGCGGGCCCCTACGAGCAGTACTTC. Residues: CSLAGPYEQYF.